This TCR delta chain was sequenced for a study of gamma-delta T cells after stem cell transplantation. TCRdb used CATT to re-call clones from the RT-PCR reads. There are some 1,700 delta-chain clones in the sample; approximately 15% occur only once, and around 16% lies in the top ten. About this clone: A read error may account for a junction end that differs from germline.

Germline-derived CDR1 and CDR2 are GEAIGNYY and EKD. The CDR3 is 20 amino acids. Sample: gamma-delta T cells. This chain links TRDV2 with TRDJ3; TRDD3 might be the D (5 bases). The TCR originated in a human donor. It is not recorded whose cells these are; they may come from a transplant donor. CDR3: CACDTVYALPISCDTRQMFF. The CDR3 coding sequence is TGTGCCTGTGACACCGTATACGCCCTGCCAATCTCCTGTGACACCCGCCAGATGTTTTTC.